This T cell receptor (beta chain) came from a study of T cells in localized non-small cell lung cancer (dated by TCRdb to the early 2020s). General notes on the study: The study analyzed T cell repertoires of 200 to 250 early-stage NSCLC patients, comparing tumors and uninvolved tumor-adjacent lungs. The cohort comprised 236 treatment-naïve NSCLC patients with resected, localized lung tumors. A mean age of about 66 years was recorded for the NSCLC patients, of whom 120 to 150 were male and some 100 were female.

Of note for this clone: The antigen this receptor binds is unknown. The sample holds no much larger clone one base away, and base qualities are not on file.

TCR beta CDR3 regions were sequenced from DNA using the immunoSEQ Assay. The paper's data handling went like this. To compute T cell density, TCR beta template counts were normalized to usable DNA, which was estimated by amplifying housekeeping genes. The preseqR package was used to estimate richness by extrapolating to 400,000 templates for PBMC samples and to 120,000 templates for tissue samples. Clonality was taken to be one minus Pielou's evenness. Differential abundance testing on productive amino-acid clonotypes, with a minimum total count of 5 and an alpha of 0.1, was used to identify tissue-enriched TCRs. Repertoire overlap between compartments was quantified with the Jaccard Index and Morisita Overlap Index. GLIPH clustered TCR beta CDR3s with public tetramer-defined viral CDR3s; viral motifs required at least three viral sequences plus V-gene enrichment. TCRdb mirrors the immuneACCESS table, restricted to in-frame sequences. Some clones are absent from its copies; in checked studies, under half trace to an unresolved V gene, and the reason for the others is unknown. That table gives V, J and clone size, and the DNA gave D and trimming. The sample data list over 40,000 clones, and 88% of these were observed just once. The ten most abundant clones make up about 2.6% of the sample.

Beyond this particular receptor, the publication reports: Because multi-region tumor sequencing was not performed, intratumor heterogeneity could not be ruled out. Because the study design was exploratory, TCR variables were selected using unadjusted p-values without false-discovery rate correction. A median of approximately 55 of the top 100 tumor clones were detected in paired uninvolved adjacent lung, and some 30 of these tumor clones were also found among the top 100 clones of the paired uninvolved adjacent lung. Uninvolved tumor-adjacent lung showed the highest T cell clonality, higher than tumor, which suggests more focused antigenic responses in the adjacent lung. Higher T cell density in blood was associated with longer overall survival, whereas higher clonality in adjacent lung was associated with shorter survival.

At diagnosis, tumor, uninvolved tumor-adjacent lung and peripheral blood were collected and then preserved as a mix of FFPE and fresh-frozen material. For TCR repertoire profiling, blood samples were analyzed in the form of peripheral blood mononuclear cells. The receptor's source is a female donor over 55 with stage I squamous cell lung carcinoma. This specimen was peripheral blood, taken before any cancer treatment.

This receptor has the CDR3 CSAQGAYGYTF. In nucleotide form, the sequence is TGCAGTGCGCAAGGTGCCTATGGCTACACCTTC. Recombination connected TRBV20-1 to TRBJ1-2, with no confident D gene call. The V end loses 6 bases and the J end loses 4 bases, and a stretch of 9 bases separates them. CDR1 and CDR2 are drawn from the germline V gene (reference sequence): DFQATT, SNEGSKA. The CDR3 runs 11 residues from the cysteine to the phenylalanine. Only the CDR3 DNA is retained, 33 bases long and in frame from the first base.